The sample holds one count of the clone carrying this TCR beta chain. Its specificity is unknown. The data stem from a study of Ad26.COV2.S vaccination and SARS-CoV-2 variants. About the research overall: Within the COV1001 Ad26.COV2.S trial arm, the donor was enrolled. Study outcomes and limitations: The analyses of TCR breadth and depth may have understated the size of total T cell responses. Vaccine recipients surpassed placebo recipients in spike-specific TCR breadth.

Between the trimmed V and J ends, which lost 1 base and 1 base, there was a span of 7 bases. The CDR3 consists of 14 residues. Germline V CDR1 and CDR2: SGHAT, FQNNGV. Treatment indicated: 15 to 20 received Ad26.COV2.S at low or high dose, single or two shots; 5 received placebo; per-sample allocation not given. Vaccine and placebo recipients were sampled on day 63 after the first injection. An adult aged 18-55 years in Boston served as the donor. The protocol was immunoSEQ multiplex PCR, while the TCRdb copy is restricted to in-frame clones and leaves out a portion. The sample holds a few hundred thousand clones, roughly 90% seen once.

This receptor was obtained from a person aged 18-60 years who received the Ad26.COV2.S COVID-19 vaccine or a placebo. Material: peripheral blood, obtained in a trial of Ad26.COV2.S vaccine versus placebo. V gene TRBV11-2 combines with J gene TRBJ1-1, with D uncertain. Written as DNA, the CDR3 is TGTGCCAGCAGCTTAGCTTCCAGGAACACTGAAGCTTTCTTT. Translated, it gives CASSLASRNTEAFF.